These T cell receptor beta chains were read from a single sample in a study of blood T cell repertoires in COVID-19. Sequencing was performed with immunoSEQ multiplex PCR; in TCRdb, only in-frame clones are kept and a portion is missing. This sample carries 390,000 or so clones, approximately 87% of them seen once, and the ten largest clones take around 10%. The specimen was PBMCs or T cells enriched from blood (not recorded which). Receptor source: a woman in her forties or fifties who had recovered from COVID-19. CDR3s include the opening cysteine and the closing phenylalanine or tryptophan. The D gene is left open where the match is weak. A clone size is listed for some rows: how often the clone was seen (once, few, many), or a class if it is expanded.

clone size	V gene	D gene	J gene	CDR3 DNA	CDR3 protein
-	TRBV28	-	TRBJ1-6	TGTGCCAGCAGTTTCAGGGTCCCGAATTCACCCCTCCACTTT	CASSFRVPNSPLHF
-	TRBV3-1/TRBV3-2	-	TRBJ1-3	TGTGCCAGCAGCCTACGGGGGTCCCCAACGGCTGGAAACACCATATATTTT	CASSLRGSPTAGNTIYF
-	TRBV7-2	-	TRBJ1-4	TGTGCCAGCAGCCCTCGCGGGAGGAAAGAACTGTTTTTT	CASSPRGRKELFF
once	TRBV14	-	TRBJ1-2	TGTGCCAGCAGCCAAGCGGGAGAACCCCGAGGCTACACCTTC	CASSQAGEPRGYTF
many	TRBV10-1	-	TRBJ2-1	TGCGCCAGCACCGAAGGTAGGAGAGAGCAGTTCTTC	CASTEGRREQFF
-	TRBV19	TRBD1	TRBJ1-5	TGTGCCAGTAGTCGAACAGGGGGACTTAGCAATCAGCCCCAGCATTTT	CASSRTGGLSNQPQHF
-	TRBV7-9	-	TRBJ1-6	TGTGCCAGCAGCCCCGGACACCAGTATAATTCACCCCTCCACTTT	CASSPGHQYNSPLHF
-	TRBV19	-	TRBJ1-1	TGTGCCAGTACTTTGAACACTGAAGCTTTCTTT	CASTLNTEAFF
-	TRBV18	TRBD1	TRBJ1-5	TGTGCCAGCTCTCCCGTTTACAGGGGTAGGGATCAGCCCCAGCATTTT	CASSPVYRGRDQPQHF
-	TRBV5-1	-	TRBJ2-7	TGCGCCAGCAGCTTAGAGGGCGAGCAGTACTTC	CASSLEGEQYF
-	TRBV30	TRBD1	TRBJ1-5	TGTGCCTGGAGTCGTTGGGCCTTCCCCGGGACAGAGAATAGCAATCAGCCCCAGCATTTT	CAWSRWAFPGTENSNQPQHF
few	TRBV19	TRBD1	TRBJ2-6	TGTGCCAGTAGAAAGGAGGGTTCGGGGACAGGGGCTGGGGCCAACGTCCTGACTTTC	CASRKEGSGTGAGANVLTF
-	TRBV28	-	TRBJ1-2	TGTGCCAGCAGTCTCAGGGTCGGGGGCTACACCTTC	CASSLRVGGYTF
once	TRBV28	-	TRBJ2-3	TGTGCCAGCAGTTTATCCACAGTGAGGGCAGATACGCAGTATTTT	CASSLSTVRADTQYF
-	TRBV5-1	TRBD1	TRBJ1-3	TGCGCCAGCAGCCGGGACAGTTCCTCTGGAAACACCATATATTTT	CASSRDSSSGNTIYF
-	TRBV9	-	TRBJ1-5	TGTGCCAGCAAGTATCCCGGGGGATATAGCAATCAGCCCCAGCATTTT	CASKYPGGYSNQPQHF
-	TRBV28	-	TRBJ1-3	TGTGCCAGCAGCTCCGCAACAGGGAACTCTGGAAACACCATATATTTT	CASSSATGNSGNTIYF
-	TRBV7-8	-	TRBJ2-1	TGTGCCAGCAGCTCCAGATATCGGGATGAGCAGTTCTTC	CASSSRYRDEQFF
-	TRBV10-3	-	TRBJ1-6	TGTGCCATCCCGCTCTTGAGTCAGGCTGTAGGCTCCTATAATTCACCCCTCCACTTT	CAIPLLSQAVGSYNSPLHF
-	TRBV18	TRBD1	TRBJ1-2	TGTGCCAGCTCACCCCAACAGGGGAAGGCGGAAGGCTACACCTTC	CASSPQQGKAEGYTF
-	TRBV10-2	-	TRBJ2-7	TGCGCCAGCAGTGACGGGTATTCCTACGAGCAGTACTTC	CASSDGYSYEQYF
-	TRBV6-2/TRBV6-3	TRBD1	TRBJ1-1	TGTGCCAGCAGTTACGGACAGGGGGCGAACACTGAAGCTTTCTTT	CASSYGQGANTEAFF
-	TRBV4-2	TRBD2	TRBJ2-1	TGTGCCAGCAGCCAAGAGTTAGCGGGGGGCAGAAATGAGCAGTTCTTC	CASSQELAGGRNEQFF
-	TRBV28	TRBD1	TRBJ1-5	TGTGCCAGCAGTTTATGGGGCCTAAAGACAGGGCAAGGCAATCAGCCCCAGCATTTT	CASSLWGLKTGQGNQPQHF
-	TRBV7-9	TRBD1	TRBJ1-2	TGTGCCAGCAGCTTAGGACAGGGGGCGTCTGGCTACACCTTC	CASSLGQGASGYTF
-	TRBV18	-	TRBJ1-1	TGTGCCAGCTCGCTAGCCGAGATGAACACTGAAGCTTTCTTT	CASSLAEMNTEAFF
-	TRBV2	-	TRBJ2-2	TGTGCCAGCAGTGAACCCTACAACACCGGGGAGCTGTTTTTT	CASSEPYNTGELFF
once	TRBV27	-	TRBJ1-2	TGTGCCAGCAGTCATTTCTCGGGGGAGCAGAGCGGCTACACCTTC	CASSHFSGEQSGYTF
-	TRBV9	-	TRBJ1-4	TGTGCCAGCAGCGTAGATGTGGGAGTGAACGAAAAACTGTTTTTT	CASSVDVGVNEKLFF
-	TRBV5-1	-	TRBJ1-1	TGCGCCAGCAGCTACGTACCAGGGTCGGCTGAAGCTTTCTTT	CASSYVPGSAEAFF
-	TRBV28	TRBD2	TRBJ2-5	TGTGCCAGCAGTTTAGGAGCGGGGGGGCCGGAGGAGACCCAGTACTTC	CASSLGAGGPEETQYF
-	TRBV18	-	TRBJ2-2	TGTGCCAGCTCACCACTAGCACAGGGCTTAACCGGGGAGCTGTTTTTT	CASSPLAQGLTGELFF
-	TRBV2	TRBD2	TRBJ2-1	TGTGCCAGCAGTGAACCGGGGGGGAAGTACAATGAGCAGTTCTTC	CASSEPGGKYNEQFF
-	TRBV9	-	TRBJ1-3	TGTGCCAGCAGCGTAGAGGAGGGGTTACGGGGAAACACCATATATTTT	CASSVEEGLRGNTIYF
-	TRBV5-1	TRBD1	TRBJ1-1	TGCGCCAGCAGCCAAGGGGGCTTGAACACTGAAGCTTTCTTT	CASSQGGLNTEAFF
-	TRBV6-5	-	TRBJ2-1	TGTGCCAGCAGCGATCTAGACTCAACCTACAATGAGCAGTTCTTC	CASSDLDSTYNEQFF
-	TRBV7-9	TRBD1	TRBJ1-6	TGTGCCAGCAGCTTGACCGGGACAGGGACTTTGGATTCACCCCTCCACTTT	CASSLTGTGTLDSPLHF
-	TRBV3-1/TRBV3-2	TRBD2	TRBJ2-2	TGTGCCACCAACCGGGGGGGCACGAGCACCGGGGAGCTGTTTTTT	CATNRGGTSTGELFF
-	TRBV6-1	TRBD1	TRBJ1-1	TGTGCCAGCAGTGAGACAGGGAGGTTGGAAGCTTTCTTT	CASSETGRLEAFF
-	TRBV7-2	-	TRBJ1-2	TGTGCCAGCAGCTTAGGGACAGTGGGTTCGGGCTACACCTTC	CASSLGTVGSGYTF
-	TRBV10-3	TRBD2	TRBJ2-1	TGTGCCATCAGTGAGGGGCGGGGGGCCCACAATGAGCAGTTCTTC	CAISEGRGAHNEQFF
-	TRBV29-1	-	TRBJ2-7	TGCAGCGAGCAGGGGTACGAGCAGTACTTC	CSEQGYEQYF